Below are 5 T cell receptor beta chains sequenced from a single sample in a study of cytomegalovirus exposure and HLA in healthy donors. The study ran its PCR with 60 Vbeta and 13 Jbeta primers. The data were produced by immunoSEQ multiplex PCR, yet TCRdb's version contains in-frame clones alone and is incomplete. The repertoire consists of around 150,000 clones, with roughly 80% occurring once and the leading ten covering about 3.4%. Sequencing was done on a sample of PBMCs. The receptor set was obtained from a male donor in good health and CMV-seronegative.

The rearrangement links TRBV5-4 to TRBJ2-7, with D unclear. CDR1 is SGHNT, CDR2 YYREEE, per germline (reference sequence). Trimming cost V 0 bases and J 4 bases, with 14 bases left between them. The CDR3 length is 15 residues. The CDR3 DNA reads TGTGCCAGCAGCTTGGGAGGTTTTACATCGTACGAGCAGTACTTC. The encoded protein is CASSLGGFTSYEQYF.

A single count supports this clone. The V call is TRBV29-1, the J call TRBJ2-7; 7 bases are a match to TRBD1. Germline CDR1 is SQVTM and CDR2 is ANQGSEA. The CDR3 totals 11 residues. Trimming took 7 bases from V and 5 from J; bases not matched to a gene: 5. CDR3 sequence: CSALQGNEQYF. CDR3 nucleotides: TGCAGCGCCCTACAGGGGAACGAGCAGTACTTC.

This clone was counted a single time. The chain combines TRBV28 with TRBJ2-7, with D possibly matching TRBD2 (6 bases). This CDR3 is 12 amino acids long. With 5 bases removed from V and 9 bases from J, the gap between germline ends came to 14 bases. Looked up from germline, CDR1 is MDHEN and CDR2 is SYDVKM. The CDR3 DNA is TGTGCCAGCAGTGTCCGGACTACAAGGCAGTACTTC. This codes for CASSVRTTRQYF. The full variable domain, rest sourced from reference TRBV28 and TRBJ2-7, is DVKVTQSSRYLVKRTGEKVFLECVQDMDHENMFWYRQDPGLGLRLIYFSYDVKMKEKGDIPEGYSVSREKKERFSLILESASTNQTSMYLCASSVRTTRQYFGPGTRLTVT.

This clone has a handful of counts. The V and J genes are TRBV27 and TRBJ2-1; 7 bases line up with TRBD2. In germline, CDR1 is MNHEY, CDR2 SMNVEV (reference sequence). With V trimmed by 5 bases and J by 4 bases, 5 bases remained unmatched. This CDR3 comprises 14 residues. The DNA for the CDR3 is TGTGCCAGCAGTGTACCGGGACTATACAATGAGCAGTTCTTC. Protein: CASSVPGLYNEQFF.

This rearrangement joins TRBV7-6 to TRBJ2-1; 10 bases line up with TRBD2. The germline V gene has CDR1 SGHVS and CDR2 FNYEAQ. This CDR3 has 16 residues. J gave up 2 bases and V 5 bases, and 6 bases lay outside the gene matches. For the CDR3, the DNA is TGTGCCAGCAGCCCGCAAGCGGGAGGGACCTACAATGAGCAGTTCTTC. As protein: CASSPQAGGTYNEQFF.